This TCR beta chain was recorded in a study of OX40 agonist ivuxolimab in advanced cancers. The study's findings and limits: The average count of expanded clones was higher among CD8+ T cells than among CD4+.

Generated by immunoSEQ multiplex PCR, the TCRdb table keeps only in-frame clones and is missing some. The sample has 45,000 or so clones; almost 90% are singletons. CDR1 is SGHTA and CDR2 is FQGNSA in the germline V gene. This CDR3 comprises 17 residues. With V trimmed by 4 bases and J by 5 bases, 6 bases remained unmatched. About this clone itself: Its specificity is unknown.

The chain links TRBV7-2 to TRBJ2-2; 14 positions match TRBD2. Sequencing used CD4+ or CD8+ T cells sorted from blood, obtained in a trial of the OX40 agonist ivuxolimab. This receptor was taken from an adult with an advanced solid tumor such as melanoma, head and neck, liver or kidney cancer. The DNA of the CDR3 is TGTGCCAGCAGCTCGCGACTAGCGGGAGGGCCAACCGGGGAGCTGTTTTTT. Amino acid sequence: CASSSRLAGGPTGELFF.